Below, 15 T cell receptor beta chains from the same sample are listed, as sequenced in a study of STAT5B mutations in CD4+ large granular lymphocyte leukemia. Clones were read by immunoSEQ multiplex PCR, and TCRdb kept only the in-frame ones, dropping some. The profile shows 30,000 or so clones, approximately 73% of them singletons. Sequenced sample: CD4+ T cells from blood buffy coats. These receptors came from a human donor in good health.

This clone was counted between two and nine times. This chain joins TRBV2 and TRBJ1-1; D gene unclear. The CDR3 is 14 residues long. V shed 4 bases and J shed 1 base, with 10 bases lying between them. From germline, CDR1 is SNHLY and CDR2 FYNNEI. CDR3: CASSVKGANTEAFF. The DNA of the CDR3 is TGTGCCAGCAGTGTTAAGGGAGCGAACACTGAAGCTTTCTTT.

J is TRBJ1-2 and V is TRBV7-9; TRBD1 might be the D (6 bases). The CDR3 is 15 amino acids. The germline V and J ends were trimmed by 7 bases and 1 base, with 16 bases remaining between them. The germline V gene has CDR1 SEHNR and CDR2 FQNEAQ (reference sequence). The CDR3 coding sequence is TGTGCCAGCACCCCAGGGGAGTCCCTTAACTATGGCTACACCTTC. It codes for CASTPGESLNYGYTF.

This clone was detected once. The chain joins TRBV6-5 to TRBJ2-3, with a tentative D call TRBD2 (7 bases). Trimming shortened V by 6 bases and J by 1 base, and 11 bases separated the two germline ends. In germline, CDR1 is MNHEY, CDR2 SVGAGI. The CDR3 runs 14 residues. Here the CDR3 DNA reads TGTGCCAGCAGGATAGGGGGGGGCACAGATACGCAGTATTTT. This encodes CASRIGGGTDTQYF.

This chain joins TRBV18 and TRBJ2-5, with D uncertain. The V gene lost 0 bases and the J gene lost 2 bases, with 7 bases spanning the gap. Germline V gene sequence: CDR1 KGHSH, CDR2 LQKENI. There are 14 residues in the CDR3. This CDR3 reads CASSPPPAQETQYF. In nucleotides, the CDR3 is TGTGCCAGCTCACCACCTCCGGCTCAAGAGACCCAGTACTTC.

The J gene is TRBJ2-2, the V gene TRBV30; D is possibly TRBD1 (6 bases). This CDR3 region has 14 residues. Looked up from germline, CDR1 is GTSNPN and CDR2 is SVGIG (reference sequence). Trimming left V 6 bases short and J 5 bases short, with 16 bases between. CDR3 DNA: TGTGCCTGCACCCCACAGGGAGCTACCGGGGAGCTGTTTTTT. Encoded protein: CACTPQGATGELFF.

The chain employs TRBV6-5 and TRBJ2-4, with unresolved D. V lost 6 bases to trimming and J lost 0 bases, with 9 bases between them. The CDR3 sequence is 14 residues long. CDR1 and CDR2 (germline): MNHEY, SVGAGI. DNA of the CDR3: TGTGCCAGCAGCTCTGGATCAGCCAAAAACATTCAGTACTTC. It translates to CASSSGSAKNIQYF.

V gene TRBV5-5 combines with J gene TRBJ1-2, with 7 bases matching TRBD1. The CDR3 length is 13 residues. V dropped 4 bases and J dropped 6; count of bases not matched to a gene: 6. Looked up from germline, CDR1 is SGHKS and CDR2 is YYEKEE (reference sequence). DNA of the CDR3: TGTGCCAGCAGCCTTAGACAGGGTGATGGCTACACCTTC. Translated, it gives CASSLRQGDGYTF.

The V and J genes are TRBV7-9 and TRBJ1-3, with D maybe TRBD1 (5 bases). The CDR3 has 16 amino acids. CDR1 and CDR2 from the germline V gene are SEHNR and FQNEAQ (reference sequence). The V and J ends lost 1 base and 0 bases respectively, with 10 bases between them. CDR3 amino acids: CASSLEGALSGNTIYF. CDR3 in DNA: TGTGCCAGCAGCTTAGAAGGGGCCCTCTCTGGAAACACCATATATTTT.

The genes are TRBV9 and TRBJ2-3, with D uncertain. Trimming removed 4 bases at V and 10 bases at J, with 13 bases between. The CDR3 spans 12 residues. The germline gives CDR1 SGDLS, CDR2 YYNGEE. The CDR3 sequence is CASSPNLVPQYF. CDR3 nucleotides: TGTGCCAGCAGCCCAAACCTAGTGCCGCAGTATTTT.

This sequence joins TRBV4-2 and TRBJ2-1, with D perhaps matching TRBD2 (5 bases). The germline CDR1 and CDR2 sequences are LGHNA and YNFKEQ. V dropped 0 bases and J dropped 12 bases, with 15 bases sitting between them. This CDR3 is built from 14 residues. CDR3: CASSQEVAGPGQFF. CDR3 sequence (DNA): TGTGCCAGCAGCCAAGAGGTGGCGGGTCCTGGGCAGTTCTTC.

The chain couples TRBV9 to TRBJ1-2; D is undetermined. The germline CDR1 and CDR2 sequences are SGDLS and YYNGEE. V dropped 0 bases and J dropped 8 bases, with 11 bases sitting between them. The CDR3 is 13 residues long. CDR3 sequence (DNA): TGTGCCAGCAGCGTAGCTAACGTGGGGGGCTACACCTTC. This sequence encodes CASSVANVGGYTF.

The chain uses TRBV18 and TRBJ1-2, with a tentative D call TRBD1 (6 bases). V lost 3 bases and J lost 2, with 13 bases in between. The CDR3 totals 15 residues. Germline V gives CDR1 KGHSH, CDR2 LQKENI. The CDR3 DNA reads TGTGCCAGCTCACCGGCGACAGGCGGGAACTATGGCTACACCTTC. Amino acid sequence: CASSPATGGNYGYTF.

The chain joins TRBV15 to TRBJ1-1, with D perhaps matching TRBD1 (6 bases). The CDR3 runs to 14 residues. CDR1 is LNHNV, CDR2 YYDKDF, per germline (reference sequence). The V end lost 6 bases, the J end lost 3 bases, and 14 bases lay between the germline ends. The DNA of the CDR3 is TGTGCCACCAGTCTCAGGGGACGGGACACTGAAGCTTTCTTT. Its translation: CATSLRGRDTEAFF.

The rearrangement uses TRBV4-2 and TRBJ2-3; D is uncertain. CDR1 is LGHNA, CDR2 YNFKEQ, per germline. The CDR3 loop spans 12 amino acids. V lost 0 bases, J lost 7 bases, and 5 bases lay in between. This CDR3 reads CASSQDSHTQYF. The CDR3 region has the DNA TGTGCCAGCAGCCAAGATTCCCATACGCAGTATTTT.

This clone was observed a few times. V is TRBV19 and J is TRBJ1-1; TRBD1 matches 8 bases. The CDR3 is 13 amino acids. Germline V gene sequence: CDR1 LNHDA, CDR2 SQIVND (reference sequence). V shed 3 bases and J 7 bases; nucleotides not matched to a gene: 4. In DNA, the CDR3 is TGTGCCAGTAGTATCCGGGACAGGCGTGAAGCTTTCTTT. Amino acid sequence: CASSIRDRREAFF.